Detailed here is one T cell receptor beta chain. The antigen is unknown. Unrecorded immune exposures were likely, despite nominal health at sampling. This entry belongs to a study of cytomegalovirus exposure and HLA in healthy donors. Study findings and constraints: In vitro data verified a few CMV-associated chains as specific for CMV antigens. As a later analysis showed, a missense DCLRE1C variant was linked to trimming of TCR beta V- and J-genes.

Primers included in the PCR were 60 Vbeta and 13 Jbeta primers. Libraries were prepared by immunoSEQ multiplex PCR; TCRdb keeps only in-frame clonotypes and omits some of them. Seen here are over 200,000 clones, roughly 70% observed once, and the top ten hold roughly 1.9%. The clonotype was recovered from a woman aged 25 to 39 in good health and CMV-seronegative. Sequencing used PBMCs.

The CDR3 sequence is CASIREGTTEAFF. CDR3 sequence (DNA): TGTGCCAGCATTAGGGAGGGTACGACTGAAGCTTTCTTT. The chain is built from TRBV6-5 and TRBJ1-1; D call uncertain. Germline assignment: CDR1 MNHEY and CDR2 SVGAGI. Trimming removed 7 bases from V and 5 bases from J, with 14 bases in between. This CDR3 is built from 13 residues.